The 24 T cell receptor beta chains below all came from one sample that was sequenced in a study of shared clonotypes between healthy human individuals (dated by TCRdb to 2018 to 2021). For the CD8 naive samples, CD45RO-negative cells were positively selected for CCR7, yielding a CD45RA+CCR7+ population from which TemRA cells were excluded. Library generation was performed with the immunoSEQ multiplex PCR assay. As stored in TCRdb, this immuneACCESS dataset retains in-frame rearrangements with V and J assigned. A fraction of the clones does not appear; measured against another copy, unresolved V genes explain less than half of the discrepancy, and the remainder lacks a known reason. The sample has about 2.1 million clones on record, about 92% of them singletons. Of the sample, around 1.7% falls within the top ten clones. The source material was naive CD8+ T cells from PBMCs. The intended sense of this specimen's cell subset or site label: CD45RA+CCR7+. Receptor source: a man aged 18 to 29 in good health. Some clones in this sample may be carry-over from other donors' samples.

The chain combines TRBV7-8 with TRBJ2-1; no firm D call. There are 14 residues in the CDR3. Germline assignment: CDR1 SGHVS and CDR2 FQNEAQ. Trimming cost V 2 bases and J 5 bases, with 10 bases left between them. The CDR3 bases are TGTGCCAGCAGCTTATTCCCAGGCGACAATGAGCAGTTCTTC. Amino acid sequence: CASSLFPGDNEQFF.

The chain carries TRBV7-2 and TRBJ1-5; D not resolved. The CDR3 is made up of 13 amino acids. Germline values: CDR1 SGHTA, CDR2 FQGNSA. Deletions cut 3 bases from V and 2 bases from J, with 5 bases between. DNA for the CDR3: TGTGCCAGCAGCTTTTGGGGCAATCAGCCCCAGCATTTT. Encoded protein: CASSFWGNQPQHF. Full variable domain (remainder filled in from reference TRBV7-2 and TRBJ1-5): GAGVSQSPSNKVTEKGKDVELRCDPISGHTALYWYRQSLGQGLEFLIYFQGNSAPDKSGLPSDRFSAERTGGSVSTLTIQRTQQEDSAVYLCASSFWGNQPQHFGDGTRLSIL.

The chain links TRBV12-5 to TRBJ2-2, with D possibly TRBD1 on 6 matching bases. Germline assignment: CDR1 LGHNT and CDR2 FRNRAP. There are 17 residues in the CDR3. V was clipped by 1 base and J by 4 bases, with 16 bases between them. The CDR3 sequence is CASGLAPDRKATGELFF. The CDR3 coding sequence is TGTGCTAGTGGTTTGGCCCCCGACAGGAAAGCCACCGGGGAGCTGTTTTTT.

This clone appeared a single time. This chain uses TRBV15 with TRBJ2-7; D might be TRBD2 (6 bases). V lost 6 bases and J 0 bases, leaving 21 bases between the germline ends. Germline-derived CDR1 and CDR2 are LNHNV and YYDKDF (reference sequence). The CDR3 totals 17 residues. In nucleotides, the CDR3 is TGTGCCACCAGACGGGGGTTAGCGGAGTCGAGCTCCTACGAGCAGTACTTC. Its translation: CATRRGLAESSSYEQYF.

The gene calls are TRBV5-6 and TRBJ1-6; tentative D call: TRBD1 (5 bases). This CDR3 has 16 residues. Germline V gene sequence: CDR1 SGHDT, CDR2 YYEEEE. V was clipped by 6 bases and J by 3 bases, with 16 bases between them. CDR3 nucleotide sequence: TGTGCCAGCACTCGGACAAAATTCGTCTATAATTCACCCCTCCACTTT. Translating gives CASTRTKFVYNSPLHF.

This clone appeared once. Other DNA sequences from this sample encode an identical CDR3 as well. The chain couples TRBV19 to TRBJ1-1; D not certain. The ends were cut back, 6 bases at V and 0 bases at J, with 8 bases in the middle. CDR3 size: 13 residues. Germline V gene sequence: CDR1 LNHDA, CDR2 SQIVND (reference sequence). The CDR3 nucleotides are TGTGCCAGTAGCGACTCCCTGAACACTGAAGCTTTCTTT. Amino acid sequence: CASSDSLNTEAFF.

In its sample, this clone was seen once. The rearrangement joins TRBV7-8 to TRBJ1-1, with TRBD1 matching 7 bases. The germline V gene encodes CDR1 SGHVS and CDR2 FQNEAQ. The CDR3 loop spans 14 amino acids. J lost 1 base, V lost 4 bases, and 3 bases had no gene match. The CDR3 coding sequence is TGTGCCAGCAGCTCAGGGGGGGAGAACACTGAAGCTTTCTTT. Its translation is CASSSGGENTEAFF.

The rearrangement links TRBV5-1 to TRBJ2-3; the D gene is possibly TRBD2 (5 bases). This CDR3 has 14 residues. The ends were cut back, 4 bases at V and 2 bases at J, with 11 bases in the middle. From germline, CDR1 is SGHRS and CDR2 YFSETQ. The CDR3 DNA reads as TGCGCCAGCAGCCCCCACCGGGACACAGATACGCAGTATTTT. It encodes CASSPHRDTDTQYF.

The chain combines TRBV11-2 with TRBJ2-3; no clear D gene. Germline CDR1 reads SGHAT; CDR2 reads FQNNGV. This CDR3 has 16 residues. V was pared by 0 bases and J by 2 bases, with 12 bases between. CDR3 nucleotide sequence: TGTGCCAGCAGCTTAGAAGACCGTTTTAACACAGATACGCAGTATTTT. The encoded protein is CASSLEDRFNTDTQYF.

J is TRBJ2-1 and V is TRBV29-1, with 16 bases that match TRBD2. V lost 2 bases and J lost 8; bases outside the gene matches: 9. The CDR3 sequence is 17 residues long. The germline CDR1 and CDR2 sequences are SQVTM and ANQGSEA. CDR3 nucleotide sequence: TGCAGCGTTGAAAAGGGACTAGCGGGAGGGCTACTTGATGAGCAGTTCTTC. It is translated as CSVEKGLAGGLLDEQFF.

Regarding this clone: A much larger clone sits a single nucleotide away, making a read error possible. The identical CDR3 is also encoded by other nucleotide sequences in the sample. The J gene is TRBJ2-5, the V gene TRBV7-9; unclear D gene. The DNA end favors TRBJ2-7, so the J call may be wrong. CDR3 size: 12 residues. Germline V CDR1 and CDR2: SEHNR, FQNEAQ (reference sequence). Written as DNA, the CDR3 is TGTGCCAGCAGCTTAGCGGCCTACGAGCAGTACTTC. Encoded protein: CASSLAAYEQYF.

This clone was seen only once. The same CDR3 also results from other DNA sequences found in this sample. V usage is TRBV7-9 and J usage is TRBJ2-7, with TRBD1 matching over 7 bases. This CDR3 has 13 amino acids. Germline V gives CDR1 SEHNR, CDR2 FQNEAQ (reference sequence). V dropped 5 bases and J dropped 2; count of bases not matched to a gene: 3. The CDR3 region is CASSPTGAYEQYF. In DNA form, the CDR3 reads TGTGCCAGCAGCCCCACAGGGGCCTACGAGCAGTACTTC.

V usage is TRBV10-3 and J usage is TRBJ2-1, with 9 nucleotides matching TRBD2. From germline, CDR1 is ENHRY and CDR2 SYGVKD. V lost 2 bases to trimming and J lost 4 bases; unmatched junction nucleotides: 3. There are 15 residues in the CDR3. The CDR3 DNA reads TGTGCCATCAGTGAGCTTGCGGGAGGGTACAATGAGCAGTTCTTC. Protein: CAISELAGGYNEQFF.

In nucleotides, the CDR3 is TGTGCCAGCAGCCAAGGAAGCCCCAGGCGGAGCTCCTACGAGCAGTACTTC. Amino acids: CASSQGSPRRSSYEQYF. The chain couples TRBV4-2 to TRBJ2-7; D is ambiguous. Deletions cut 1 base from V and 0 bases from J, with 16 bases between. The CDR3 is 17 residues long. Per the germline V gene, CDR1 is LGHNA and CDR2 is YNFKEQ.

The chain recombines TRBV27 with TRBJ1-1; D gene unclear. The CDR3 sequence is 14 residues long. The germline V gene has CDR1 MNHEY and CDR2 SMNVEV (reference sequence). V was trimmed by 5 bases and J by 6 bases, leaving 16 bases between them. CDR3 sequence reads: CASSPLFSTAEAFF. CDR3 bases: TGTGCCAGCAGTCCCCTTTTTAGTACAGCTGAAGCTTTCTTT.

This clone was counted once. The rearrangement links TRBV4-1 to TRBJ2-7; a possible D gene is TRBD2 (5 bases). With 0 bases removed from V and 4 bases from J, the gap between germline ends came to 16 bases. This CDR3 spans 16 amino acids. The germline V gene encodes CDR1 MGHRA and CDR2 YSYEKL. The DNA of the CDR3 is TGCGCCAGCAGCCAAGAGAATCGAGGGCTCGAGTACGAGCAGTACTTC. It encodes CASSQENRGLEYEQYF.

The rearrangement links TRBV2 to TRBJ1-5, with a possible D match to TRBD1 (5 bases). The ends were cut back, 6 bases at V and 7 bases at J, with 16 bases in the middle. The germline V gene encodes CDR1 SNHLY and CDR2 FYNNEI. This CDR3 has 14 residues. The CDR3 protein is CASRRGANKQPQHF. The CDR3 DNA reads TGTGCCAGCAGACGAGGGGCTAATAAACAGCCCCAGCATTTT.

The V gene is TRBV11-2, the J gene TRBJ2-2; 10 bases match TRBD1. V shed 6 bases and J 5 bases; nucleotides not matched to a gene: 12. The CDR3 spans 17 residues. CDR1 is SGHAT, CDR2 FQNNGV, per germline. The CDR3 region is CASSQYGLGQGTGELFF. The CDR3 DNA follows: TGTGCCAGCAGTCAGTATGGCTTGGGACAGGGGACCGGGGAGCTGTTTTTT.

This chain links TRBV7-4 with TRBJ1-2, with D perhaps TRBD1 (5 bases). CDR1 and CDR2 (germline): SGHVT, SQSDAQ. The CDR3 totals 15 residues. Trimming shortened V by 4 bases and J by 0 bases, and 12 bases separated the two germline ends. In DNA, the CDR3 is TGTGCCAGCAGCTCCGGGGACGGAGCTAACTATGGCTACACCTTC. This sequence encodes CASSSGDGANYGYTF.

The gene calls are TRBV27 and TRBJ2-3; 10 bases match TRBD2. Germline values: CDR1 MNHEY, CDR2 SMNVEV (reference sequence). The CDR3 is made up of 17 amino acids. V dropped 5 bases and J dropped 2; count of bases not matched to a gene: 10. The CDR3 DNA follows: TGTGCCAGCAGTCCGCCCGTTACTAGCGGGGACACAGATACGCAGTATTTT. It codes for CASSPPVTSGDTDTQYF.

Turning to this clone: The same CDR3 is also encoded by other DNA sequences in this sample. The chain has TRBV27 and TRBJ2-7; D is unclear. Germline V gene lookup returns CDR1 MNHEY and CDR2 SMNVEV (reference sequence). Deletions cut 2 bases from V and 3 bases from J, with 8 bases between. This CDR3 contains 13 residues. The CDR3 nucleotides are TGTGCCAGCAGTTTAAAGCTAGGCTACGAGCAGTACTTC. It is translated as CASSLKLGYEQYF.

The chain carries TRBV9 and TRBJ1-2; no definite D call. This CDR3 has 15 amino acids. Germline V gene data show CDR1 as SGDLS and CDR2 as YYNGEE. With 0 bases removed from V and 7 bases from J, the gap between germline ends came to 16 bases. As DNA, the CDR3 is TGTGCCAGCAGCGTAGGTGGCAGCCGTTCGGGTGGCTACACCTTC. Translated, it gives CASSVGGSRSGGYTF.

This CDR3 reads CASSGGTSNNEQFF. For the CDR3, the DNA is TGCGCCAGCAGTGGTGGGACTAGCAACAATGAGCAGTTCTTC. This sequence joins TRBV10-1 and TRBJ2-1; 9 bases agree with TRBD2. Losses at the gene ends were 4 bases for V and 5 bases for J; bases not matched to a gene: 3. Germline V gene data show CDR1 as WNHNN and CDR2 as SYGVQD (reference sequence). CDR3 length equals 14 residues.

This sequence joins TRBV27 and TRBJ1-1; D is perhaps TRBD1 (6 bases). The CDR3 has 14 residues. Germline V gene data show CDR1 as MNHEY and CDR2 as SMNVEV (reference sequence). V lost 6 bases, J lost 2 bases, and 13 bases lay in between. CDR3: CASSLLGQNTEAFF. The CDR3, as DNA: TGTGCCAGCAGCCTCCTGGGACAAAACACTGAAGCTTTCTTT.